The 29 T cell receptor beta chains reported below all come from one sample, sequenced in a study of molecular identifiers for immune sequencing clone quantification. TCRdb independently ran MiXCR on the PCR reads; one entry per CDR3 protein. Of some 70,000 distinct CDR3 sequences in the sample, roughly 18% were seen once. The sequenced sample consisted of naive CD8+ T cells from blood, with Jurkat cell RNA spiked in. As for subset: FACS-sorted CD8+CD4-CCR7+CD45RA+ naive T cells. The receptor source for this set is a human donor in good health. Some libraries in this study had Jurkat cell RNA spiked in.

This clonotype has just a few counts. The chain combines TRBV6-5 with TRBJ2-7; maybe TRBD2 (6 bases). The V end lost 6 bases, the J end lost 2 bases, and 14 bases lay between the germline ends. The CDR3 sequence is 14 residues long. Germline-derived CDR1 and CDR2 are MNHEY and SVGAGI. CDR3 amino acids: CASSGAGTPYEQYF. CDR3 bases: TGTGCCAGCAGCGGGGCGGGAACCCCCTACGAGCAGTACTTC.

This clonotype occurred many times. The chain joins TRBV4-1 to TRBJ2-1; TRBD2 matches at 12 bases. Germline CDR1 is MGHRA and CDR2 is YSYEKL. The CDR3 has 18 residues. The J segment lost 2 bases and the V segment lost 3 bases, leaving 8 bases of the junction unmatched. CDR3: CASSQPTSGRTTYNEQFF. CDR3 coding DNA: TGCGCCAGCAGCCAGCCAACTAGCGGGAGGACAACCTACAATGAGCAGTTCTTC.

This clonotype was picked up many times. The DNA of the CDR3 is TGTGCCAGCAGCTTATATGGGAGATCGGGCACAGATACGCAGTATTTT. It translates to CASSLYGRSGTDTQYF. The rearrangement joins TRBV11-2 to TRBJ2-3, with D tentatively TRBD2 (5 bases). Germline loops: CDR1 SGHAT, CDR2 FQNNGV. The CDR3 has 16 residues. Trimming took off 2 bases at V and 1 base at J, with 13 bases between the two ends.

The table lists this clonotype with many counts. This chain connects TRBV4-1 to TRBJ2-2, with 7 positions matching TRBD1. V was pared by 10 bases and J by 4 bases, with 3 bases of the junction left unmatched. Germline values: CDR1 MGHRA, CDR2 YSYEKL. There are 12 residues in the CDR3. Here the CDR3 reads CATNRGTGELFF. The CDR3 bases are TGCGCCACCAACAGGGGCACCGGGGAGCTGTTTTTT.

This clonotype was observed a few times. The chain combines TRBV28 with TRBJ2-7; the match to TRBD2 covers 16 bases. The CDR3 sequence is 20 residues long. The junction had 15 bases not matched to a gene; V was cut back by 5 bases and J by 2 bases. Looked up from germline, CDR1 is MDHEN and CDR2 is SYDVKM. The CDR3 reads CASSQQGLGLAGGPPYEQYF. CDR3 nucleotide sequence: TGTGCCAGCAGTCAACAGGGGTTGGGACTAGCGGGAGGGCCCCCCTACGAGCAGTACTTC. Full variable domain (missing parts from reference TRBV28 and TRBJ2-7): DVKVTQSSRYLVKRTGEKVFLECVQDMDHENMFWYRQDPGLGLRLIYFSYDVKMKEKGDIPEGYSVSREKKERFSLILESASTNQTSMYLCASSQQGLGLAGGPPYEQYFGPGTRLTVT.

This clonotype was counted a few times. V and J are TRBV3-1 and TRBJ1-1; perhaps TRBD1 as D (6 bases). Trimming left V 6 bases short and J 5 bases short, with 13 bases between. CDR1 is LGHDT, CDR2 YNNKEL, per germline (reference sequence). The CDR3 has 13 amino acids. The CDR3 DNA follows: TGTGCCAGCAGACTCACAGGGTCAACTGAAGCTTTCTTT. Translating it yields CASRLTGSTEAFF. The complete variable domain, with remaining parts taken from reference TRBV3-1 and TRBJ1-1, reads DTAVSQTPKYLVTQMGNDKSIKCEQNLGHDTMYWYKQDSKKFLKIMFSYNNKELIINETVPNRFSPKSPDKAHLNLHINSLELGDSAVYFCASRLTGSTEAFFGQGTRLTVV.

This clonotype showed up many times. The chain employs TRBV5-1 and TRBJ2-3; TRBD1 matches 9 bases. Unmatched junction bases numbered 4, after V lost 0 bases and J lost 2 bases. The CDR3 has 16 residues. From germline, CDR1 is SGHRS and CDR2 YFSETQ. DNA of the CDR3: TGCGCCAGCAGCTTGGGGACAGGGGACTACACAGATACGCAGTATTTT. It specifies CASSLGTGDYTDTQYF.

Points on this clonotype: Since no conserved phenylalanine or tryptophan closes the CDR3, a read error is the likely cause. This chain uses TRBV4-1 with TRBJ1-1, with D possibly being TRBD1 (5 bases). The V gene's germline CDR1 is MGHRA and CDR2 YSYEKL. The CDR3 covers 16 residues. For the CDR3, the DNA is TGCGCCAGCAGCCAAGGGTCAGACAGACCGAACACTGGAGCTTTCTCT. It codes for CASSQGSDRPNTGAFS.

In the case of this clonotype: A read error may explain this, as a much larger clone is one base away. Lacking the conserved final phenylalanine or tryptophan, this CDR3 likely reflects a read error. This chain connects TRBV3-1 to TRBJ2-1; 10 nucleotides agree with TRBD2. The CDR3 covers 13 residues. V lost 6 bases to trimming and J lost 8 bases; unmatched junction nucleotides: 4. The V gene's germline CDR1 is LGHDT and CDR2 YNNKEL (reference sequence). Written as DNA, the CDR3 is TGTGCCAGCAGAGGACTAGCGGTGGATGAGCAGTTCCTC. The encoded protein is CASRGLAVDEQFL.

This clonotype was recorded at least ten times. The V call is TRBV29-1, the J call TRBJ2-5; D assignment may be TRBD1 or TRBD2 (5 bases each). V dropped 2 bases and J dropped 0 bases, with 16 bases sitting between them. Germline loops: CDR1 SQVTM, CDR2 ANQGSEA. This CDR3 comprises 16 residues. The CDR3, as DNA: TGCAGCGTTGAATCCGACGGGGCGCGGTACCAAGAGACCCAGTACTTC. Translating gives CSVESDGARYQETQYF.

This rearrangement joins TRBV28 to TRBJ1-1; D is unclear. Germline CDR1 reads MDHEN; CDR2 reads SYDVKM. This CDR3 comprises 12 residues. With 4 bases removed from V and 6 bases from J, the gap between germline ends came to 9 bases. The CDR3 bases are TGTGCCAGCAGTTCAAGGATCTCTGAAGCTTTCTTT. This translates into CASSSRISEAFF. Full variable domain (missing parts from reference TRBV28 and TRBJ1-1): DVKVTQSSRYLVKRTGEKVFLECVQDMDHENMFWYRQDPGLGLRLIYFSYDVKMKEKGDIPEGYSVSREKKERFSLILESASTNQTSMYLCASSSRISEAFFGQGTRLTVV.

This clonotype was counted many times. This chain uses TRBV25-1 with TRBJ2-3, with 9 bases lining up with TRBD2. CDR3 size: 20 residues. Trimming cost V 1 base and J 1 base; bases outside gene matches: 15. Germline CDR1 reads MGHDK; CDR2 reads SYGVNS. CDR3 DNA: TGTGCCAGCAGTGAATGGGGGAATTCGGGACTAGCTAGAGGCACAGATACGCAGTATTTT. The encoded protein is CASSEWGNSGLARGTDTQYF.

This clonotype has at least ten counts. The J gene is TRBJ2-7, the V gene TRBV25-1; a weak D match, TRBD2 (6 bases). CDR1 MGHDK and CDR2 SYGVNS come from the germline V gene. Trimming stripped 6 bases from V and 1 base from J, with 19 bases between. The CDR3 loop spans 16 amino acids. CDR3 DNA: TGTGCCAGCAGGGGAGGCCAGGTCGGAAGTTCCTACGAGCAGTACTTC. Residues: CASRGGQVGSSYEQYF.

Notes on this clonotype: A read error may be the cause here, since a much bigger clone is one base away. The chain recombines TRBV12-3 or TRBV12-4 with TRBJ2-3; no clear D gene. This CDR3 is built from 13 residues. V lost 0 bases to trimming and J lost 4 bases, with 5 bases between them. The CDR3 reads CASSLASADTQYF. Here the CDR3 DNA reads TGTGCCAGCAGTTTAGCGTCCGCAGATACGCAGTATTTT.

At least ten counts were recorded for this clonotype. CDR3 nucleotide sequence: TGTGCCAGCAGTAGACAGGGTCTACCCACAGATACGCAGTATTTT. This sequence encodes CASSRQGLPTDTQYF. This chain connects TRBV6-1 to TRBJ2-3; 7 bases map to TRBD1. The CDR3 consists of 15 residues. The germline gives CDR1 MNHNS, CDR2 SASEGT. J gave up 2 bases and V 5 bases, and 7 bases lay outside the gene matches.

This clonotype appeared a single time. One base away lies a much larger clone, so this may be a sequencing read error. V is TRBV6-5 and J is TRBJ2-1, with 12 bases lining up with TRBD2. Germline CDR1 reads MNHEY; CDR2 reads SVGAGI. The CDR3 consists of 15 residues. The CDR3 DNA sequence: TGTGCCAGCAGCGACGGGACTAGCGGGTACAATGAGCGGTTCTTC. It translates to CASSDGTSGYNERFF.

Remarks on this clonotype: Just one base apart from a much larger clone, this may be a read error. This rearrangement joins TRBV2 to TRBJ2-5, with D unclear. The CDR3 spans 14 residues. V was pared by 4 bases and J by 0 bases, with 9 bases between. Germline CDR1 is SNHLY and CDR2 is FYNNEI. The CDR3 nucleotides read TGTGCCAGCAGTGTGGCCTACGACCAAGAGACCCAGTACTTC. This gives the protein CASSVAYDQETQYF.

This clonotype was seen at least ten times. V usage is TRBV4-1 and J usage is TRBJ2-2; tentative D call: TRBD2 (5 bases). The CDR3 is 16 residues long. The V end was cut by 3 bases, the J end by 7 bases, with 18 bases between. The germline V gene encodes CDR1 MGHRA and CDR2 YSYEKL. Written as DNA, the CDR3 is TGCGCCAGCAGCCACCCTGGTGGCGGACTGAACGGGGAGCTGTTTTTT. It specifies CASSHPGGGLNGELFF.

Many counts were recorded for this clonotype. The J gene is TRBJ1-5, the V gene TRBV4-1; unclear D gene. With 4 bases removed from V and 4 bases from J, the gap between germline ends came to 11 bases. The CDR3 has 14 residues. Germline V gene data show CDR1 as MGHRA and CDR2 as YSYEKL. The CDR3 reads CASSPEPGNQPQHF. DNA of the CDR3: TGCGCCAGCAGCCCAGAACCGGGAAATCAGCCCCAGCATTTT.

In its sample, this clonotype was seen many times. This chain uses TRBV29-1 with TRBJ2-7; weak D call: TRBD1 (6 bases). The CDR3 totals 12 residues. Germline loops: CDR1 SQVTM, CDR2 ANQGSEA. Trimming took 6 bases from V and 1 from J, leaving 10 bases between them. The CDR3 loop reads CSVQGQSYEQYF. Written as DNA, the CDR3 is TGCAGCGTGCAAGGACAGTCCTACGAGCAGTACTTC.

The sample holds many counts of this clonotype. The chain uses TRBV7-6 and TRBJ2-1; 9 bases map to TRBD2. CDR1 is SGHVS and CDR2 is FNYEAQ in the germline V gene. There are 16 residues in the CDR3. J was trimmed by 6 bases and V by 1 base; bases with no gene match: 7. The CDR3 is CASSLGGGTSLNEQFF. As DNA, the CDR3 is TGTGCCAGCAGCTTAGGAGGCGGGACTAGCCTCAATGAGCAGTTCTTC.

This clonotype appeared many times. The chain carries TRBV30 and TRBJ2-7; no clear D. Trimming pared 2 bases from V and 0 bases from J, leaving 8 bases between. Germline loops: CDR1 GTSNPN, CDR2 SVGIG (reference sequence). The CDR3 is 13 residues long. The CDR3 nucleotides are TGTGCCTGGAGTACCAGAAACTCCTACGAGCAGTACTTC. Residues: CAWSTRNSYEQYF.

This clonotype was seen repeatedly, ten times or more. This chain links TRBV12-3 or TRBV12-4 with TRBJ1-2; D might be TRBD1 (5 bases). Trimming cost V 1 base and J 2 bases, with 20 bases left between them. This CDR3 comprises 18 residues. The CDR3 DNA is TGTGCCAGCAGTTTAGGGGGCCAAGGGCAGTACAACAACTATGGCTACACCTTC. This gives the protein CASSLGGQGQYNNYGYTF.

In its sample, this clonotype was seen a few times. The chain recombines TRBV12-3 or TRBV12-4 with TRBJ2-7; D is unresolved. Deletions cut 3 bases from V and 2 bases from J, with 17 bases between. This CDR3 has 16 amino acids. The CDR3 region has the DNA TGTGCCAGCAGTTTTTGGGGAAAGAGAGGAGCCTACGAGCAGTACTTC. Amino acid sequence: CASSFWGKRGAYEQYF.

This clonotype appeared many times. The chain is built from TRBV13 and TRBJ2-3; 10 nucleotides align to TRBD2. The CDR3 is 14 residues long. Germline assignment: CDR1 PRHDT and CDR2 FYEKMQ (reference sequence). The V and J ends lost 2 bases and 4 bases, in that order; junction bases with no gene match: 0. As DNA, the CDR3 is TGTGCCAGCAGCTTACTAGCGGGAGCAGATACGCAGTATTTT. Amino acids: CASSLLAGADTQYF.

This clonotype has a count of ten or more. V gene TRBV3-1 combines with J gene TRBJ2-7, with D tentatively TRBD1 or TRBD2 (6 bases each). Germline-derived CDR1 and CDR2 are LGHDT and YNNKEL (reference sequence). This CDR3 has 13 residues. V lost 4 bases, J lost 5 bases, and 12 bases lay in between. DNA of the CDR3: TGTGCCAGCAGCCGGCCGGGGGCGGACGAGCAGTACTTC. Translation gives CASSRPGADEQYF.

This clonotype was seen many times. The chain recombines TRBV7-9 with TRBJ2-5; D is undetermined. This CDR3 region has 12 residues. CDR1 is SEHNR and CDR2 is FQNEAQ in the germline V gene (reference sequence). Deletions cut 8 bases from V and 4 bases from J, with 11 bases between. Here the CDR3 reads CASSESVETQYF. CDR3 nucleotide sequence: TGTGCCAGCTCCGAATCGGTAGAGACCCAGTACTTC.

This clonotype occurred many times. The chain uses TRBV7-2 and TRBJ2-7, with D possibly being TRBD1 (6 bases). Germline CDR1 is SGHTA and CDR2 is FQGNSA. Trimming took 1 base from V and 3 from J, leaving 10 bases between them. The CDR3 totals 14 residues. The CDR3 here is CASSLVGALYEQYF. CDR3 in DNA: TGTGCCAGCAGCTTAGTGGGGGCCCTCTACGAGCAGTACTTC.

In its sample, this clonotype was seen many times. V gene TRBV5-4 combines with J gene TRBJ1-4; tentatively, D is TRBD1 (6 bases). Deletions cut 1 base from V and 7 bases from J, with 14 bases between. In germline, CDR1 is SGHNT, CDR2 YYREEE (reference sequence). This CDR3 is built from 15 residues. CDR3 in amino acids: CASSLSPGEGEKLFF. CDR3 coding DNA: TGTGCCAGCAGCTTGTCGCCAGGGGAAGGTGAAAAACTGTTTTTT.